Given below is one T cell receptor beta chain in context. The antigen is undetermined. V trimming: 0 bases; J trimming: 4 bases; junction bases outside the gene matches: 9. CDR1 and CDR2 (germline): SGDLS, YYNGEE. The CDR3 covers 16 residues. The sample originates from a study of OX40 agonist ivuxolimab in advanced cancers. Study context: The patients' treatment was ivuxolimab, an agonistic anti-OX40 (CD134) antibody.

Study-level points and caveats: Clonal expansion among partial responders at 0.1-3.0 mg/kg ranked near the lowest.

Sequencing was performed with immunoSEQ multiplex PCR; in TCRdb, only in-frame clones are kept and a portion is missing. The sample holds tens of thousands of clones, approximately 90% seen once. Material: CD4+ or CD8+ T cells sorted from blood, obtained in a trial of the OX40 agonist ivuxolimab. The chain uses TRBV9 and TRBJ2-7; 8 bases match TRBD2. The sequence was obtained from an adult with an advanced solid tumor such as melanoma, head and neck, liver or kidney cancer. The CDR3: CASSVVVSGIRYEQYF. The CDR3 bases are TGTGCCAGCAGCGTAGTTGTTAGCGGGATTCGTTACGAGCAGTACTTC.